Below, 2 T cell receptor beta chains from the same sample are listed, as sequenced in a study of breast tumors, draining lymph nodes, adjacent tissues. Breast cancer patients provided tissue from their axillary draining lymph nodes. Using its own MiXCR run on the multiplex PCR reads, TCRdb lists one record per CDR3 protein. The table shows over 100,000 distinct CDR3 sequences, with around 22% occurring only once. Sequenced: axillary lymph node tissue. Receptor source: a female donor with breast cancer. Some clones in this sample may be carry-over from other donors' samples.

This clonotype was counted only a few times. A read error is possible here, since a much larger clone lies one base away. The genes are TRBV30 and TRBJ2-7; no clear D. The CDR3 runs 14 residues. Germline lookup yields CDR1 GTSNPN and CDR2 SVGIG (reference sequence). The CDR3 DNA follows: TGTGCCCGGAGTACTGACAAGGGATACTACGAGCAGTACTTC. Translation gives CARSTDKGYYEQYF.

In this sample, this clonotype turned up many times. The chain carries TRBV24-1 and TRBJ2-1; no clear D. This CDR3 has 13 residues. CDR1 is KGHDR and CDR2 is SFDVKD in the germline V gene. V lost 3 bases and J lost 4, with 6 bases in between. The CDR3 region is CATSDPRYNEQFF. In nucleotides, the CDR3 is TGTGCCACCAGTGATCCAAGGTACAATGAGCAGTTCTTC.